The 15 T cell receptor beta chains below were found in one sample sequenced in a study of blood T cell repertoires in COVID-19. Profiling relied on immunoSEQ multiplex PCR, and the TCRdb table lists in-frame clones only, not all of them. Of about 98,000 clones detected, about 85% appear once; the ten largest clones hold approximately 5%. Sequenced: peripheral blood. These receptors were obtained from a man between 70 and 80 years old with acute or convalescent COVID-19.

This chain links TRBV7-8 with TRBJ2-3; a possible D gene is TRBD2 (5 bases). Deletions cut 0 bases from V and 0 bases from J, with 16 bases between. The CDR3 is 18 amino acids. CDR1 and CDR2 (germline): SGHVS, FQNEAQ. The DNA for the CDR3 is TGTGCCAGCAGCTTAGCGCGAGGGTACGAAGGGAGCACAGATACGCAGTATTTT. Translated: CASSLARGYEGSTDTQYF.

This rearrangement joins TRBV20-1 to TRBJ1-4, with D possibly matching TRBD1 (5 bases). Germline V lookup: CDR1 DFQATT, CDR2 SNEGSKA (reference sequence). There are 12 residues in the CDR3. With 3 bases removed from V and 8 bases from J, the gap between germline ends came to 10 bases. In DNA form, the CDR3 reads TGCAGTGCTAGTTGGGGCCAGGAAAAACTGTTTTTT. Translated, it gives CSASWGQEKLFF.

The chain uses TRBV2 and TRBJ1-2; TRBD1 matches 8 bases. With 2 bases clipped from V and 5 bases from J, the junction kept 7 bases outside the gene matches. This CDR3 comprises 15 residues. The germline CDR1 and CDR2 sequences are SNHLY and FYNNEI. The CDR3 bases are TGTGCCAGCAGTGAAAGGGCCCAGGGGGCGTATGGCTACACCTTC. It encodes CASSERAQGAYGYTF.

This clone has a single count. The J gene is TRBJ2-7, the V gene TRBV15; TRBD1 matches 8 bases. The CDR3 totals 15 residues. J lost 2 bases, V lost 5 bases, and 8 bases had no gene match. Germline CDR1 and CDR2: LNHNV and YYDKDF (reference sequence). The CDR3 sequence is CATSLTRGPTYEQYF. The CDR3 DNA reads as TGTGCCACCAGCCTTACCAGGGGGCCCACCTACGAGCAGTACTTC.

This chain links TRBV25-1 with TRBJ2-1, with D maybe TRBD1 (5 bases). The ends were cut back, 1 base at V and 2 bases at J, with 15 bases in the middle. The CDR3 totals 17 residues. Germline values: CDR1 MGHDK, CDR2 SYGVNS. The CDR3 region has the DNA TGTGCCAGCAGTGAATCGGGTGGGGCTGAAGCCTACAATGAGCAGTTCTTC. Translation gives CASSESGGAEAYNEQFF.

This clone was detected a few times. This chain connects TRBV7-8 to TRBJ1-5; D is perhaps TRBD1 (6 bases). The V end was cut by 1 base, the J end by 0 bases, with 10 bases between. From germline, CDR1 is SGHVS and CDR2 FQNEAQ. This CDR3 has 16 residues. DNA of the CDR3: TGTGCCAGCAGCTTAGGGACAGACTATAGCAATCAGCCCCAGCATTTT. Encoded protein: CASSLGTDYSNQPQHF.

The chain combines TRBV5-6 with TRBJ2-3, with TRBD2 matching 10 bases. This CDR3 is built from 16 residues. Germline V gene data show CDR1 as SGHDT and CDR2 as YYEEEE. The J segment lost 1 base and the V segment lost 6 bases, leaving 8 bases of the junction unmatched. This chain's CDR3 is CASNFLAGVRTDTQYF. CDR3 sequence (DNA): TGTGCCAGCAACTTCCTAGCGGGGGTTCGCACAGATACGCAGTATTTT.

This clone showed up just a few times. J is TRBJ1-2 and V is TRBV7-6; 8 nucleotides match TRBD1. Losses at the gene ends were 5 bases for V and 1 base for J; bases not matched to a gene: 9. The CDR3 consists of 16 residues. The V gene's germline CDR1 is SGHVS and CDR2 FNYEAQ. The CDR3 DNA reads TGTGCCAGCAGCCCTACCGGGACAGGATTTAACTATGGCTACACCTTC. Its translation is CASSPTGTGFNYGYTF.

In its sample, this clone was seen a few times. The chain combines TRBV10-3 with TRBJ2-7; maybe TRBD2 (6 bases). This CDR3 is 15 amino acids long. Trimming removed 2 bases from V and 4 bases from J, with 15 bases in between. The V gene's germline CDR1 is ENHRY and CDR2 SYGVKD. DNA of the CDR3: TGTGCCATCAGTGAGGGAAATGGCGGGATGTACGAGCAGTACTTC. Protein: CAISEGNGGMYEQYF.

The chain uses TRBV6-6 and TRBJ1-2; 9 positions agree with TRBD1. Looked up from germline, CDR1 is MNHNY and CDR2 is SVGAGI (reference sequence). J was trimmed by 2 bases and V by 7 bases; bases with no gene match: 5. The CDR3 is 14 residues long. The CDR3 spells CASTVQGANYGYTF. CDR3 DNA sequence: TGTGCCAGCACCGTACAGGGGGCGAACTATGGCTACACCTTC.

The rearrangement links TRBV5-4 to TRBJ1-1, with 7 bases that match TRBD1. V shed 2 bases, J shed 4 bases, and the junction held 11 bases outside the gene matches. Germline V gives CDR1 SGHNT, CDR2 YYREEE (reference sequence). This CDR3 is 16 amino acids long. The DNA for the CDR3 is TGTGCCAGCAGCTTAAACAGGGGTTTGGGCGCCACTGAAGCTTTCTTT. Its translation is CASSLNRGLGATEAFF.

V and J are TRBV19 and TRBJ2-1; tentatively, D is TRBD1 (6 bases). This CDR3 region has 13 residues. Germline CDR1 reads LNHDA; CDR2 reads SQIVND (reference sequence). The V gene lost 6 bases and the J gene lost 11 bases, with 17 bases spanning the gap. This chain's CDR3 is CASSPGDTQKQFF. The CDR3 DNA is TGTGCCAGTAGCCCCGGGGACACCCAGAAGCAGTTCTTC.

This chain joins TRBV11-2 and TRBJ1-5; D unresolved. CDR1 is SGHAT, CDR2 FQNNGV, per germline. The V gene lost 5 bases and the J gene lost 1 base, with 9 bases spanning the gap. This CDR3 contains 14 residues. CDR3 protein: CASSQTGSNQPQHF. The CDR3 DNA follows: TGTGCCAGCAGCCAGACGGGGAGCAATCAGCCCCAGCATTTT.

This clone is a singleton in its sample. The chain has TRBV5-1 and TRBJ1-5, with D perhaps TRBD1 (6 bases). The CDR3 is 16 residues long. Trimming pared 4 bases from V and 4 bases from J, leaving 18 bases between. The germline V gene encodes CDR1 SGHRS and CDR2 YFSETQ. The DNA for the CDR3 is TGCGCCAGCAGCCTCGGATCGAACAGGGTGAATCAGCCCCAGCATTTT. This encodes CASSLGSNRVNQPQHF.

The V and J genes are TRBV6-5 and TRBJ1-3; D is uncertain. Germline CDR1 reads MNHEY; CDR2 reads SVGAGI. The CDR3 sequence is 16 residues long. V shed 0 bases and J shed 4 bases, with 13 bases lying between them. The chain's CDR3 is CASSYSSQPRGNTIYF. The CDR3 nucleotides are TGTGCCAGCAGTTACTCGTCACAGCCAAGGGGAAACACCATATATTTT.